Sequencing of this T cell receptor beta chain was carried out in a study of OX40 agonist ivuxolimab in advanced cancers. The length of the CDR3 is 17 residues. Germline CDR1 and CDR2: SGHVS and FQNEAQ. Trimming pared 0 bases from V and 0 bases from J, leaving 12 bases between. In this sample, this clone turned up once. Data came from immunoSEQ multiplex PCR; TCRdb stores just in-frame clones and leaves some out. The data contain 39,000 or so clones, around 89% of them singletons. The TCR comes from an adult with an advanced solid tumor such as melanoma, head and neck, liver or kidney cancer. Here the sequenced sample was CD4+ or CD8+ T cells sorted from blood, taken in a trial of the OX40 agonist ivuxolimab. The chain employs TRBV7-8 and TRBJ1-3, with D perhaps matching TRBD1 (6 bases). CDR3 sequence (DNA): TGTGCCAGCAGCTTAGCGGTCCAGGGGAGCTCTGGAAACACCATATATTTT. It yields the protein CASSLAVQGSSGNTIYF.